A selection of T cell receptor beta chains follows, all from one sample in a study of T cells in localized non-small cell lung cancer. Only in-frame clones appear in the TCRdb table, and some are missing; sequencing was by immunoSEQ multiplex PCR. The repertoire holds 31,000 or so clones, with 80% as singletons. The sequencing here drew on peripheral blood, taken before any cancer treatment. These receptors came from an older male donor with stage III squamous cell lung carcinoma. CDR3s include the opening cysteine and the closing phenylalanine or tryptophan. Fields, in order: clone size, D gene, J gene, V gene, CDR3 DNA, CDR3 protein. D genes are given only for firm matches. Some rows mark clone size as missing; the rest say once, few, many or name a class of expanded clone.

.	.	TRBJ1-2	TRBV6-6	TGTGCCAGCAGTTACGACAGCCAGAACTATGGCTACACCTTC	CASSYDSQNYGYTF
.	.	TRBJ2-1	TRBV11-2	TGTGCCAGCAGCGCCGGAACAAATGAGCAGTTCTTC	CASSAGTNEQFF
.	.	TRBJ2-7	TRBV21-1	TGTGCCAGCAGCAACCGGGACAGGGGGAACGAGCAGTACTTC	CASSNRDRGNEQYF
.	TRBD1	TRBJ2-5	TRBV11-2	TGTGCCAGCAGCTTCGGACAGGGGCGAGAAGAGACCCAGTACTTC	CASSFGQGREETQYF
.	TRBD2	TRBJ2-1	TRBV9	TGTGCCAGCAGCCCCCGGTGGGGGACTACCTACAATGAGCAGTTCTTC	CASSPRWGTTYNEQFF
few	.	TRBJ2-4	TRBV7-9	TGTGCCAGCAGCTTAGGTACAGGGTTGGGAGTCAAAAACATTCAGTACTTC	CASSLGTGLGVKNIQYF
once	TRBD1	TRBJ2-2	TRBV7-3	TGTGCCAGCAGCTTGAGGGGGCCCACCGGGGAGCTGTTTTTT	CASSLRGPTGELFF
.	TRBD1	TRBJ2-1	TRBV11-2	TGTGCCAGCAGCCGAGGACAGGGGGCGGACAATGAGCAGTTCTTC	CASSRGQGADNEQFF
.	.	TRBJ2-7	TRBV9	TGTGCCAGCAGCGTAGGGAAGTACGGCGAGCAGTACTTC	CASSVGKYGEQYF
.	TRBD2	TRBJ2-5	TRBV9	TGTGCCAGCAGCGTCGGCGGGGGGACGAACCAAGAGACCCAGTACTTC	CASSVGGGTNQETQYF
.	.	TRBJ2-5	TRBV2	TGTGCCAGCTCTCGAGAAGCCTCGGAGACCCAGTACTTC	CASSREASETQYF
once	TRBD1	TRBJ1-2	TRBV19	TGTGCCAGTAGTGGGGACAGGGTGTATGGCTACACCTTC	CASSGDRVYGYTF
.	TRBD2	TRBJ2-3	TRBV11-2	TGTGCCAGCAGCCCCTTTGTAGCGGGGAACACAGATACGCAGTATTTT	CASSPFVAGNTDTQYF
.	.	TRBJ2-5	TRBV7-2	TGTGCCAGCAGCTTTGGGACTTTAGAGACCCAGTACTTC	CASSFGTLETQYF
.	TRBD2	TRBJ2-6	TRBV29-1	TGCAGCGTTGGGGACTACCTCTCTGGGGCCAACGTCCTGACTTTC	CSVGDYLSGANVLTF
.	.	TRBJ2-7	TRBV7-2	TGTGCCAGCAGCCTCGCGGGAAGGGGGTTGGACGAGCAGTACTTC	CASSLAGRGLDEQYF
once	TRBD2	TRBJ2-1	TRBV11-3	TGTGCCAGCAGCCCTGGGACTAGCGGGAGTTTGGATGAGCAGTTCTTC	CASSPGTSGSLDEQFF
once	.	TRBJ1-2	TRBV15	TGTGCCACCAGCAGAGATACTAACTATGGCTACACCTTC	CATSRDTNYGYTF
.	.	TRBJ1-5	TRBV29-1	TGCAGCGTTGGGGGGTTGAATAGCAATCAGCCCCAGCATTTT	CSVGGLNSNQPQHF
.	.	TRBJ2-7	TRBV4-3	TGCGCCAGCAGTCAAACTCCTGGGAGCTCCTACGAGCAGTACTTC	CASSQTPGSSYEQYF
.	TRBD2	TRBJ2-1	TRBV4-3	TGCGCCAGCAGCCACGGGACTAGGGGAAACAATGAGCAGTTCTTC	CASSHGTRGNNEQFF
.	.	TRBJ1-6	TRBV6-6	TGTGCCAGCACCCTCATGACAGCGTCGGATTCACCCCTCCACTTT	CASTLMTASDSPLHF
.	.	TRBJ2-7	TRBV5-1	TGCGCCAGCAGCTTGGACTTTCGGGTTCCAAGCTCCTACGAGCAGTACTTC	CASSLDFRVPSSYEQYF
.	TRBD1	TRBJ1-2	TRBV6-6	TGTGCCAGCAGTAGCAACAGGGGGCTGGGAGGCTACACCTTC	CASSSNRGLGGYTF
.	.	TRBJ1-1	TRBV15	TGTGCCACCAGCAGAGATGGGGGGTACACTGAAGCTTTCTTT	CATSRDGGYTEAFF
.	TRBD1	TRBJ2-1	TRBV29-1	TGCAGCGTGTGGGGTGTGACAGGGGGCTACAATGAGCAGTTCTTC	CSVWGVTGGYNEQFF
.	.	TRBJ2-7	TRBV27	TGTGCCAGCAGTAGGAACAGGGTGGGGGAGCAGTACTTC	CASSRNRVGEQYF
few	TRBD2	TRBJ2-5	TRBV4-3	TGCGCCAGCAGCCAAGAGTGGGGACCTAGCGGACCAAAAGAGACCCAGTACTTC	CASSQEWGPSGPKETQYF
.	.	TRBJ1-1	TRBV6-1	TGTGCCAGCAAGCACATGAACACTGAAGCTTTCTTT	CASKHMNTEAFF
.	.	TRBJ1-5	TRBV4-1	TGCGCCAGCAGCCAAGGGACCTCCTTTAGCAATCAGCCCCAGCATTTT	CASSQGTSFSNQPQHF
.	.	TRBJ2-7	TRBV19	TGTGCCAGTAGTATAATGACGGGGTACCCCGGAGAGCAGTACTTC	CASSIMTGYPGEQYF
.	.	TRBJ2-7	TRBV2	TGTGCCAGCAGTGACTCCTACGAGCAGTACTTC	CASSDSYEQYF
.	.	TRBJ1-4	TRBV20-1	TGCAGTGCTATCTGGGATGAAAAACTGTTTTTT	CSAIWDEKLFF
.	TRBD1	TRBJ1-2	TRBV28	TGTGCCAGCAGTGTCAGACAGGGAATTAACTATGGCTACACCTTC	CASSVRQGINYGYTF
once	TRBD2	TRBJ2-1	TRBV7-2	TGTGCCAGCAGCTTAGCACCCAGCGGGGCATCCTACAATGAGCAGTTCTTC	CASSLAPSGASYNEQFF
.	TRBD1	TRBJ2-2	TRBV29-1	TGCAGCCTTTCCCGGACAGGGCCCACCGGGGAGCTGTTTTTT	CSLSRTGPTGELFF
.	.	TRBJ2-2	TRBV7-2	TGTGCCAGCAGCCCATTCGACAGATACACCGGGGAGCTGTTTTTT	CASSPFDRYTGELFF
.	.	TRBJ2-5	TRBV7-8	TGTGCCAGCAGCTTAGTGGCCCATTCGGAGACCCAGTACTTC	CASSLVAHSETQYF
.	.	TRBJ1-4	TRBV2	TGTGCCAGCAGTGTATTAGGGGGGGCTAATGAAAAACTGTTTTTT	CASSVLGGANEKLFF
.	TRBD2	TRBJ2-1	TRBV19	TGTGCCAGATCCCTAGAGTGGCTAGCGGAAAACAATGAGCAGTTCTTC	CARSLEWLAENNEQFF
.	TRBD1	TRBJ1-2	TRBV28	TGTGCCAGCATCGGACAGGGAAGGTACTATGGCTACACCTTC	CASIGQGRYYGYTF
.	.	TRBJ2-5	TRBV18	TGTGCCAGCTCACCACCCGACAGCAGGGAGACCCAGTACTTC	CASSPPDSRETQYF
.	.	TRBJ1-3	TRBV29-1	TGCAGCGTTGAAGACTGGCAGGGGGGAAACACCATATATTTT	CSVEDWQGGNTIYF
.	.	TRBJ2-1	TRBV30	TGTGCCTGGAGTGTACAGGGCAATGAGCAGTTCTTC	CAWSVQGNEQFF
few	.	TRBJ1-1	TRBV9	TGTGCCAGCAGAAGGGACAACTCGAACACTGAAGCTTTCTTT	CASRRDNSNTEAFF